The sequence of this T cell receptor beta chain was determined in a study of blood T cell repertoires in COVID-19. In the study overall: T cells, B-cell-depleted T cells, or PBMCs provided the cDNA or gDNA that served as material.

Generated by immunoSEQ multiplex PCR, the TCRdb table keeps only in-frame clones and is missing some. The sample includes tens of thousands of clones, about 86% of them seen just once. The sequencing sample was made of peripheral blood. The TCR was taken from a woman aged 80 or over in a cohort sampled during active or convalescent COVID-19.

This CDR3 is CASSLDPLAAGELFF. The DNA for the CDR3 is TGTGCCAGCAGCTTAGATCCCCTAGCGGCCGGGGAGCTGTTTTTT. The V and J genes are TRBV7-3 and TRBJ2-2; 7 bases map to TRBD2. The V segment lost 2 bases and the J segment 6 bases; nucleotides outside the gene matches: 6. Germline V lookup: CDR1 SGHTA, CDR2 FQGTGA. There are 15 residues in the CDR3.